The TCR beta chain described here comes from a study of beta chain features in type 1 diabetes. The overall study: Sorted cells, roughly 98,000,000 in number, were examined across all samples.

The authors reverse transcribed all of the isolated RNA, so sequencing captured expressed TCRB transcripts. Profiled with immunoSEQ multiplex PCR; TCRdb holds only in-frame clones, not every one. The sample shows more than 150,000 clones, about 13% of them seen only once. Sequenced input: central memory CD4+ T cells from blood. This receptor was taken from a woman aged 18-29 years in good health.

CDR3 DNA: TGTGCCAGCTCACCACCAGGAGGTAACTCGAACACTGAAGCTTTCTTT. It is translated as CASSPPGGNSNTEAFF. The chain combines TRBV18 with TRBJ1-1; D gene unclear. From germline, CDR1 is KGHSH and CDR2 LQKENI. V was trimmed by 0 bases and J by 1 base, leaving 12 bases between them. There are 16 residues in the CDR3.